The rows below give T cell receptor beta chains drawn from one sample of a study of blood T cell repertoires in COVID-19. The method was immunoSEQ multiplex PCR; TCRdb's version includes in-frame clones alone and lacks a portion of them. The data show some 62,000 clones, about nine tenths seen once. The sequencing input was peripheral blood. These receptors were obtained from a woman of 80 years or more with acute or convalescent COVID-19. Each CDR3 is given with its conserved first and last residue. A D gene is named only where the DNA matches it firmly. Clone size is given for some rows only: seen once, a few or many times, or a class if the clone is expanded.

TRBV24-1,TRBJ2-1,14,.,.,TGTGCCACCAGTGATGGGGGCAGTTACAATGAGCAGTTCTTC,CATSDGGSYNEQFF
TRBV4-2,TRBJ1-5,19,.,.,TGTGCCAGCAGCCCCGGGGCCCTAATGGGGGGGGGAGGCAATCAGCCCCAGCATTTT,CASSPGALMGGGGNQPQHF
TRBV5-1,TRBJ2-1,17,.,TRBD2,TGCGCCAGCAGTCCCGGACTAGCGGGGGCCCTTGGCAATGAGCAGTTCTTC,CASSPGLAGALGNEQFF
TRBV18,TRBJ1-5,19,.,TRBD1,TGTGCCAGCTCACCAAATCTACTTACAGGAACAGGGGGCAATCAGCCCCAGCATTTT,CASSPNLLTGTGGNQPQHF
TRBV6-2/TRBV6-3,TRBJ2-7,13,.,TRBD2,TGTGCCAGCAGTTGGGGGACTAGCCGCGAGCAGTACTTC,CASSWGTSREQYF
TRBV7-7,TRBJ2-7,15,.,TRBD1,TGTGCCAGCAGCCCTGGACAGGGCGGAACCTACGAGCAGTACTTC,CASSPGQGGTYEQYF
TRBV6-6,TRBJ1-5,15,.,.,TGTGCCAGCAGTTACGAGAGTGGTGGCGGTCAGCCCCAGCATTTT,CASSYESGGGQPQHF
TRBV19,TRBJ1-6,16,.,TRBD1,TGTGCCAGTAGTCCCCAACAGGGGGCGAGGAATTCACCCCTCCACTTT,CASSPQQGARNSPLHF
TRBV7-3,TRBJ2-1,17,.,TRBD2,TGTGCCAGCAGCCAACGTAGCGGGGGGTTCTCCTACAATGAGCAGTTCTTC,CASSQRSGGFSYNEQFF
TRBV30,TRBJ2-7,12,.,.,TGTGCCTGTCTAAGGGGGACCTACGAGCAGTACTTC,CACLRGTYEQYF
TRBV13,TRBJ2-1,16,.,TRBD2,TGTGCCAGCAGCTTAGGCCCTAGCGGGACTTACAATGAGCAGTTCTTC,CASSLGPSGTYNEQFF
TRBV5-8,TRBJ2-7,14,.,.,TGTGCCAGCAGCCCCCGTGAGGTCTCCTACGAGCAGTACTTC,CASSPREVSYEQYF
TRBV5-3,TRBJ1-6,15,.,.,TGTGCCAGAAGCCCTATATTGCGGGGGTGTTCACCCCTCCACTTT,CARSPILRGCSPLHF
TRBV19,TRBJ2-3,16,.,TRBD2,TGTGCCAGTAGTTTCGGACTAGCGGGGGACACAGATACGCAGTATTTT,CASSFGLAGDTDTQYF
TRBV6-5,TRBJ1-1,13,.,TRBD1,TGTGCCAGCAGAACGCAGGGGGACACTGAAGCTTTCTTT,CASRTQGDTEAFF
TRBV5-1,TRBJ2-1,15,.,.,TGCGCCAGCAGTAGCTCGGGAGAATCCTACAATGAGCAGTTCTTC,CASSSSGESYNEQFF
TRBV7-2,TRBJ1-1,14,.,TRBD1,TGTGCCAGCAGCCCGACAGGGCCCCACACTGAAGCTTTCTTT,CASSPTGPHTEAFF
TRBV12-3/TRBV12-4,TRBJ1-2,13,.,TRBD1,TGTGCCAGCAGGATACCGGGACAGGATGGCTACACCTTC,CASRIPGQDGYTF
TRBV19,TRBJ1-1,13,.,.,TGTGCCAGTAGTATTAGAGGGAACACTGAAGCTTTCTTT,CASSIRGNTEAFF
TRBV21-1,TRBJ2-1,15,.,.,TGTGCCAGCAGCAACACAGTACAGAGGGTCAATGAGCAGTTCTTC,CASSNTVQRVNEQFF
TRBV10-3,TRBJ2-5,16,.,.,TGTGCCATCAGTGAGTCGCCAGGGCTGGGACAAGAGACCCAGTACTTC,CAISESPGLGQETQYF
TRBV5-1,TRBJ1-5,13,.,.,TGCGCCAGCTCGGGGGGATCGGGTCAGCCCCAGCATTTT,CASSGGSGQPQHF
TRBV7-9,TRBJ2-1,15,.,.,TGTGCCAGCAGCTTAGAAGGACAGACCTACAATGAGCAGTTCTTC,CASSLEGQTYNEQFF
TRBV11-2,TRBJ2-7,14,once,.,TGTGCCAGCAGCTTAGCCGGGTTAATCGACGAGCAGTACTTC,CASSLAGLIDEQYF
TRBV25-1,TRBJ1-2,14,.,TRBD1,TGTGCCAGCAGTGAACCCGGGACAGGAAATGGCTACACCTTC,CASSEPGTGNGYTF
TRBV19,TRBJ2-1,15,.,.,TGTGCCAGTAGTATTGGTGCAGTCTCCTACAATGAGCAGTTCTTC,CASSIGAVSYNEQFF
TRBV6-6,TRBJ1-2,14,.,TRBD1,TGTGCCAGCAGTCGGGACAGGCAGGCCTATGGCTACACCTTC,CASSRDRQAYGYTF
TRBV19,TRBJ2-2,15,.,.,TGTGCCAGTACCCTGGACAGCGCGAACACCGGGGAGCTGTTTTTT,CASTLDSANTGELFF
TRBV4-2,TRBJ1-1,16,.,.,TGTGCCAGCCGAAACGCGGGGGGTCCGATGAACACTGAAGCTTTCTTT,CASRNAGGPMNTEAFF
TRBV28,TRBJ2-7,16,.,TRBD2,TGTGCCAGCAGCAGGACTAGCGGGAGCTTGCTCTACGAGCAGTACTTC,CASSRTSGSLLYEQYF
TRBV5-6,TRBJ1-2,18,.,TRBD1,TGTGCCAGCAGCTTGAGAGTGTTCAGGGGGCTTCGAGCATATGGCTACACCTTC,CASSLRVFRGLRAYGYTF
TRBV6-5,TRBJ2-5,14,.,TRBD2,TGTGCCAGCTTTCCATCGGGGGGCCAAGAGACCCAGTACTTC,CASFPSGGQETQYF
TRBV28,TRBJ1-1,16,.,TRBD1,TGTGCCAGCAGTTTGCATGACAGGGGCGGGAACACTGAAGCTTTCTTT,CASSLHDRGGNTEAFF
TRBV30,TRBJ2-3,15,once,TRBD2,TGTGCCTGGAGCGCACTAGCGGTTGGCACAGATACGCAGTATTTT,CAWSALAVGTDTQYF
TRBV6-2/TRBV6-3,TRBJ1-3,12,.,.,TGTGCCAGCAGTCATCGGACAAGCACCATATATTTT,CASSHRTSTIYF
TRBV6-1,TRBJ1-2,15,.,.,TGTGCCAGCAGTGAAGCGACCACAGGTTTACGTGGCTACACCTTC,CASSEATTGLRGYTF
TRBV5-4,TRBJ2-5,16,once,.,TGTGCCAGCAGCCTCAGGCTGAAGTGGGGCGAAGAGACCCAGTACTTC,CASSLRLKWGEETQYF
TRBV18,TRBJ1-5,15,.,TRBD1,TGTGCCAGCTCACCGCTGGAGGGGGCTTTTCAGCCCCAGCATTTT,CASSPLEGAFQPQHF
TRBV30,TRBJ1-6,16,few,TRBD1,TGTGCCTGCAACCCGGGACAGGGAGGTCAAAATTCACCCCTCCACTTT,CACNPGQGGQNSPLHF
TRBV5-4,TRBJ2-5,15,once,TRBD2,TGTGCCAGCAGCTTGCCGGGGGGGGCCGGAGAGACCCAGTACTTC,CASSLPGGAGETQYF
TRBV6-4,TRBJ1-2,15,.,.,TGTGCCAGCAGTCGAGGGGGAGAAGGGCACTATGGCTACACCTTC,CASSRGGEGHYGYTF
TRBV24-1,TRBJ2-5,13,.,TRBD2,TGTGCCACCAGTGCCGCGGGAGAAGAGACCCAGTACTTC,CATSAAGEETQYF
TRBV9,TRBJ2-2,19,.,.,TGTGCCAGCCACCCTCGAAGGCTAGCTCTGGGCGCGAACACCGGGGAGCTGTTTTTT,CASHPRRLALGANTGELFF